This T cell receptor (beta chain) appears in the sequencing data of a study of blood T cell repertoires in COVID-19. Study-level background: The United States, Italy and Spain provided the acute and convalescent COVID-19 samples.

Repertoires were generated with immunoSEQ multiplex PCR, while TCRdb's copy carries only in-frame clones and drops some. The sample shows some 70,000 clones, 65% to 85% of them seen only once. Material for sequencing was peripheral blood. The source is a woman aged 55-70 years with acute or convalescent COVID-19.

The CDR3 loop reads CASSLGFSGGQETQYF. The DNA for the CDR3 is TGTGCCAGCAGCTTAGGGTTTAGCGGGGGCCAAGAGACCCAGTACTTC. J is TRBJ2-5 and V is TRBV7-9, with 9 bases identical to TRBD2. The CDR3 is made up of 16 amino acids. J lost 1 base, V lost 1 base, and 4 bases had no gene match. The germline V gene encodes CDR1 SEHNR and CDR2 FQNEAQ (reference sequence).